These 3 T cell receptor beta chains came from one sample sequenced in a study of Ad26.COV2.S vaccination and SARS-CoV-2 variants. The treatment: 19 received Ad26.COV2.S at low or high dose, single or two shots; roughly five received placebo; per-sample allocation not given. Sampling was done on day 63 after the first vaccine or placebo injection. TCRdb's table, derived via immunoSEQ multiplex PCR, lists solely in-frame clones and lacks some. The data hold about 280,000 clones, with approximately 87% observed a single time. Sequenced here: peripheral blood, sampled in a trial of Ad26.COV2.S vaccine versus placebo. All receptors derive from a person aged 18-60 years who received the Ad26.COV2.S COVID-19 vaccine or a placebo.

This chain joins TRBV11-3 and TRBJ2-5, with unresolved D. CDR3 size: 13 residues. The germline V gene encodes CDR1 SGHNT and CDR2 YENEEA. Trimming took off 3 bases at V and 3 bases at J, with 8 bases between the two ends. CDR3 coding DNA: TGTGCCAGCAGCTTTACAGCTAAAGAGACCCAGTACTTC. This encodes CASSFTAKETQYF. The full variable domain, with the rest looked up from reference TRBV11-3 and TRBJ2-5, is EAGVVQSPRYKIIEKKQPVAFWCNPISGHNTLYWYLQNLGQGPELLIRYENEEAVDDSQLPKDRFSAERLKGVDSTLKIQPAELGDSAVYLCASSFTAKETQYFGPGTRLLVL.

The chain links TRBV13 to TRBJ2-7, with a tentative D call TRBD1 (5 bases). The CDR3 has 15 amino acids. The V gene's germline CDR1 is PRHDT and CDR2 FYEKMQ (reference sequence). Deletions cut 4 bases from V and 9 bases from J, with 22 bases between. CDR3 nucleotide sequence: TGTGCCAGCAGCTCCCCGACAGCTTCCCCGCTCGGGCAGTACTTC. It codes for CASSSPTASPLGQYF.

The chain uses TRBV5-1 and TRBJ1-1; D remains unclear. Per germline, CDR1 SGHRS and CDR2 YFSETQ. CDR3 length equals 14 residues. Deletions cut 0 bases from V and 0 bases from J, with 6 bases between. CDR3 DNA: TGCGCCAGCAGCTTGGAGGCCCTGAACACTGAAGCTTTCTTT. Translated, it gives CASSLEALNTEAFF.